Presented here are 27 T cell receptor beta chains from one specimen sequenced in a study of identical twins. TCRdb fed the 5' RACE reads into MiXCR, producing one record per CDR3 protein. The data show 400,000 to 550,000 distinct CDR3 sequences, less than 25% seen once. This same sample was also part of a study on T cells expressing NK-cell markers.

The sample taken for sequencing was CD4+ T cells sorted from blood. These receptors were collected from a woman aged 18 to 35 in good health.

In this sample, this clonotype turned up a few times. The chain joins TRBV6-5 to TRBJ2-5, with 8 bases identical to TRBD2. The CDR3 length is 14 residues. J was trimmed by 4 bases and V by 2 bases; bases with no gene match: 3. Germline values: CDR1 MNHEY, CDR2 SVGAGI. The CDR3 is CASSYAGGLETQYF. The CDR3 DNA sequence: TGTGCCAGCAGTTACGCGGGGGGCCTAGAGACCCAGTACTTC.

The V and J genes are TRBV18 and TRBJ2-7; D is unclear. The germline V and J ends were trimmed by 6 bases and 5 bases, with 14 bases remaining between them. Germline loops: CDR1 KGHSH, CDR2 LQKENI. This CDR3 is 13 amino acids long. The CDR3 coding sequence is TGTGCCAGCTCGTGGGCTATAAATGACGAGCAGTACTTC. It codes for CASSWAINDEQYF.

This clonotype was found a few times. CDR3 amino acids: CASRGGGSSNQPQHF. The CDR3 nucleotides read TGTGCCAGCAGGGGCGGCGGCAGTAGCAATCAGCCCCAGCATTTT. This rearrangement joins TRBV12-3 or TRBV12-4 to TRBJ1-5; D gene unclear. Trimming shortened V by 6 bases and J by 0 bases, and 12 bases separated the two germline ends. This CDR3 has 15 residues.

This chain connects TRBV18 to TRBJ2-1, with D possibly being TRBD1 or TRBD2 (5 bases each). Trimming took 6 bases from V and 0 from J, leaving 12 bases between them. Germline V gene lookup returns CDR1 KGHSH and CDR2 LQKENI. The CDR3 is made up of 15 amino acids. Here the CDR3 DNA reads TGTGCCAGCTCGGCTCGAGGGGACTCCTACAATGAGCAGTTCTTC. Translation gives CASSARGDSYNEQFF. Full variable domain (missing parts from reference TRBV18 and TRBJ2-1): NAGVMQNPRHLVRRRGQEARLRCSPMKGHSHVYWYRQLPEEGLKFMVYLQKENIIDESGMPKERFSAEFPKEGPSILRIQQVVRGDSAAYFCASSARGDSYNEQFFGPGTRLTVL.

The V gene is TRBV9, the J gene TRBJ1-1; D gene uncertain. In germline, CDR1 is SGDLS, CDR2 YYNGEE. V gave up 3 bases and J gave up 4 bases, with 16 bases separating them. The CDR3 totals 15 residues. CDR3 DNA sequence: TGTGCCAGCAGCGACCAAAGACGGGGAGTCACTGAAGCTTTCTTT. Amino acid sequence: CASSDQRRGVTEAFF.

A few counts support this clonotype. J is TRBJ1-1 and V is TRBV12-5, with D maybe TRBD1 (6 bases). The V gene's germline CDR1 is LGHNT and CDR2 FRNRAP. The CDR3 sequence is 12 residues long. V lost 6 bases and J lost 9, with 14 bases in between. The CDR3 DNA is TGTGCTAGTGGGGAAAGGGGGGCCAAAGCTTTCTTT. Translating gives CASGERGAKAFF.

The chain joins TRBV20-1 to TRBJ2-7; D not resolved. This CDR3 has 14 amino acids. Deletions cut 6 bases from V and 0 bases from J, with 15 bases between. Germline V CDR1 and CDR2: DFQATT, SNEGSKA (reference sequence). CDR3 DNA: TGCAGTGCGTCCTGGAGAGCATCCTCCTACGAGCAGTACTTC. The encoded protein is CSASWRASSYEQYF.

Only a few counts were recorded for this clonotype. This chain connects TRBV7-2 to TRBJ2-3; D not resolved. Trimming took 4 bases from V and 6 from J, leaving 11 bases between them. CDR1 is SGHTA and CDR2 is FQGNSA in the germline V gene. This CDR3 region has 13 residues. In DNA form, the CDR3 reads TGTGCCAGCAGCTCGAGATCGAGGGATACGCAGTATTTT. Translated, it gives CASSSRSRDTQYF.

The rearrangement joins TRBV7-9 to TRBJ2-7, with D possibly being TRBD2 (6 bases). Deletions cut 2 bases from V and 3 bases from J, with 17 bases between. CDR3 length equals 16 residues. CDR1 is SEHNR, CDR2 FQNEAQ, per germline (reference sequence). The CDR3 DNA reads as TGTGCCAGCAGCTTAAATTTGCGGGATACCAACTACGAGCAGTACTTC. It yields the protein CASSLNLRDTNYEQYF.

There are a few counts of this clonotype. The rearrangement joins TRBV20-1 to TRBJ2-3; 11 bases agree with TRBD2. Trimming cost V 1 base and J 7 bases; bases outside gene matches: 4. There are 14 residues in the CDR3. From germline, CDR1 is DFQATT and CDR2 SNEGSKA (reference sequence). CDR3 nucleotide sequence: TGCAGTGCTAGAGTAGCGGGAGGGCCGAATACGCAGTATTTT. It translates to CSARVAGGPNTQYF.

The chain recombines TRBV7-9 with TRBJ1-1, with D uncertain. Germline loops: CDR1 SEHNR, CDR2 FQNEAQ (reference sequence). With 1 base removed from V and 4 bases from J, the gap between germline ends came to 13 bases. The CDR3 length is 15 residues. CDR3 sequence reads: CASSLDVHAGTEAFF. DNA of the CDR3: TGTGCCAGCAGCTTAGATGTCCACGCTGGCACTGAAGCTTTCTTT.

CDR3 in amino acids: CASNLLRWDTQYF. The CDR3 region has the DNA TGTGCCAGCAACCTTCTCCGATGGGATACGCAGTATTTT. V and J are TRBV6-2 or TRBV6-3 and TRBJ2-3; unclear D gene. The CDR3 is made up of 13 amino acids. V was clipped by 7 bases and J by 6 bases, with 14 bases between them. Germline CDR1 and CDR2: MNHEY and SVGEGT.

CDR3 sequence reads: CASSTRTVHGYTF. CDR3 in DNA: TGTGCCAGCAGTACCCGGACAGTCCATGGCTACACCTTC. The chain employs TRBV12-3 or TRBV12-4 and TRBJ1-2, with D possibly matching TRBD1 (6 bases). Trimming took off 5 bases at V and 6 bases at J, with 13 bases between the two ends. The CDR3 is 13 residues long.

J is TRBJ1-2 and V is TRBV20-1; D possibly corresponds to TRBD1 (5 bases). Deletions cut 3 bases from V and 4 bases from J, with 18 bases between. This CDR3 region has 15 residues. Germline V gives CDR1 DFQATT, CDR2 SNEGSKA (reference sequence). The CDR3 bases are TGCAGTGCTAGTATGGGGACCGAAAATCTCTATGGCTACACCTTC. Residues: CSASMGTENLYGYTF.

The chain is built from TRBV10-3 and TRBJ2-3, with D hard to call. V shed 4 bases and J shed 1 base, with 12 bases lying between them. CDR1 ENHRY and CDR2 SYGVKD come from the germline V gene. The CDR3 runs to 15 residues. In DNA, the CDR3 is TGTGCCATCAGTGCCCCCGACACCCGCACAGATACGCAGTATTTT. Translated: CAISAPDTRTDTQYF.

Only a few counts were recorded for this clonotype. The CDR3 spells CASSTPPGRETGELFF. In DNA, the CDR3 is TGTGCCAGCAGCACCCCGCCAGGCAGGGAGACCGGGGAGCTGTTTTTT. The chain employs TRBV9 and TRBJ2-2; perhaps D is TRBD1 or TRBD2 (5 bases each). From germline, CDR1 is SGDLS and CDR2 YYNGEE. V was clipped by 4 bases and J by 5 bases, with 18 bases between them. The CDR3 loop spans 16 amino acids.

This clonotype was picked up one time. The chain employs TRBV12-3 or TRBV12-4 and TRBJ1-5; 9 nucleotides line up with TRBD1. After removal of 7 bases from V and 6 bases from J, the junction contained 13 bases not matched to a gene. This CDR3 comprises 16 residues. CDR3 in amino acids: CASTQQGQGRSQPQHF. CDR3 bases: TGTGCCAGCACTCAGCAGGGACAGGGTAGGAGTCAGCCCCAGCATTTT.

This clonotype was seen more than once but under ten times. The rearrangement links TRBV12-3 or TRBV12-4 to TRBJ2-5, with D hard to call. The V end lost 3 bases, the J end lost 1 base, and 6 bases lay between the germline ends. This CDR3 contains 13 residues. The CDR3 loop reads CASSLSRQETQYF. The CDR3 region has the DNA TGTGCCAGCAGTTTGTCCCGCCAAGAGACCCAGTACTTC.

This clonotype was seen just once. The chain has TRBV23-1 and TRBJ2-2; TRBD1 is a possible D gene (5 bases). TRBV23-1 falls under the ORF class, with uncertain function. V was pared by 5 bases and J by 1 base, with 23 bases between. The CDR3 loop spans 19 amino acids. The CDR3 sequence: CASSWGAHPPMENTGELFF. CDR3 DNA: TGCGCCAGCAGTTGGGGCGCGCATCCCCCGATGGAGAACACCGGGGAGCTGTTTTTT.

This rearrangement joins TRBV7-6 to TRBJ2-3; no definite D call. V was shortened by 5 bases and J by 0 bases, with 15 bases between the two germline ends. Germline V CDR1 and CDR2: SGHVS, FNYEAQ. The CDR3 extends over 16 amino acids. The CDR3 DNA is TGTGCCAGCAGCCCATTTCCTCATTCTAGCACAGATACGCAGTATTTT. This translates into CASSPFPHSSTDTQYF.

The sample holds a few counts of this clonotype. The chain has TRBV20-1 and TRBJ2-7; the D gene could be TRBD1 or TRBD2 (5 bases each). The V end lost 3 bases, the J end lost 4 bases, and 13 bases lay between the germline ends. The CDR3 spans 13 residues. In germline, CDR1 is DFQATT, CDR2 SNEGSKA (reference sequence). The CDR3 DNA sequence: TGCAGTGCTAGCGAGGGGTTAGTGTACGAGCAGTACTTC. Translating it yields CSASEGLVYEQYF.

The genes are TRBV12-3 or TRBV12-4 and TRBJ2-7, with 7 bases lining up with TRBD1. Trimming at V came to 6 bases and at J to 3 bases, leaving 8 bases not matched to a gene. This CDR3 region has 14 residues. In DNA form, the CDR3 reads TGTGCCAGCAGGCCGACAGGGACCAGCTACGAGCAGTACTTC. This codes for CASRPTGTSYEQYF.

This clonotype appeared many times. The chain links TRBV20-1 to TRBJ2-1; 8 positions agree with TRBD2. The germline gives CDR1 DFQATT, CDR2 SNEGSKA (reference sequence). The V and J ends lost 5 bases and 2 bases, in that order; junction bases with no gene match: 5. The CDR3 loop spans 14 amino acids. CDR3 protein: CSAGIAGTYNEQFF. In DNA, the CDR3 is TGCAGTGCTGGGATAGCGGGGACCTACAATGAGCAGTTCTTC.

The chain joins TRBV27 to TRBJ2-1; D is ambiguous. From germline, CDR1 is MNHEY and CDR2 SMNVEV (reference sequence). Trimming left V 8 bases short and J 4 bases short, with 15 bases between. This CDR3 contains 14 residues. CDR3 protein: CASHGVGVYNEQFF. The CDR3 DNA sequence: TGTGCCAGCCACGGCGTGGGTGTGTACAATGAGCAGTTCTTC.

In this sample, this clonotype turned up a few times. The chain is built from TRBV4-3 and TRBJ2-2; maybe TRBD1 (7 bases). The germline V gene encodes CDR1 LGHNA and CDR2 YSLEER. Trimming took 7 bases from V and 2 from J, leaving 14 bases between them. This CDR3 has 15 residues. The CDR3 reads CASTPGGGNTGELFF. CDR3 DNA sequence: TGCGCCAGCACCCCAGGGGGAGGAAACACCGGGGAGCTGTTTTTT.

This clonotype was picked up a small number of times. V usage is TRBV20-1 and J usage is TRBJ2-7; 9 bases line up with TRBD2. The junction had 4 bases not matched to a gene; V was cut back by 0 bases and J by 4 bases. This CDR3 is 14 amino acids long. Germline assignment: CDR1 DFQATT and CDR2 SNEGSKA (reference sequence). The CDR3 loop reads CSARDTSGLYEQYF. The CDR3 DNA sequence: TGCAGTGCTAGAGATACTAGCGGGTTATACGAGCAGTACTTC.

The gene calls are TRBV18 and TRBJ1-1, with D possibly matching TRBD1 (5 bases). The CDR3 is 14 amino acids. With 6 bases removed from V and 8 bases from J, the gap between germline ends came to 19 bases. Germline-derived CDR1 and CDR2 are KGHSH and LQKENI. The CDR3 coding sequence is TGTGCCAGCTCCCGCAACGATGGGGGTGCGGAAGCTTTCTTT. Its protein product is CASSRNDGGAEAFF. The full variable domain, in which reference TRBV18 and TRBJ1-1 provide the parts outside the CDR3, is NAGVMQNPRHLVRRRGQEARLRCSPMKGHSHVYWYRQLPEEGLKFMVYLQKENIIDESGMPKERFSAEFPKEGPSILRIQQVVRGDSAAYFCASSRNDGGAEAFFGQGTRLTVV.